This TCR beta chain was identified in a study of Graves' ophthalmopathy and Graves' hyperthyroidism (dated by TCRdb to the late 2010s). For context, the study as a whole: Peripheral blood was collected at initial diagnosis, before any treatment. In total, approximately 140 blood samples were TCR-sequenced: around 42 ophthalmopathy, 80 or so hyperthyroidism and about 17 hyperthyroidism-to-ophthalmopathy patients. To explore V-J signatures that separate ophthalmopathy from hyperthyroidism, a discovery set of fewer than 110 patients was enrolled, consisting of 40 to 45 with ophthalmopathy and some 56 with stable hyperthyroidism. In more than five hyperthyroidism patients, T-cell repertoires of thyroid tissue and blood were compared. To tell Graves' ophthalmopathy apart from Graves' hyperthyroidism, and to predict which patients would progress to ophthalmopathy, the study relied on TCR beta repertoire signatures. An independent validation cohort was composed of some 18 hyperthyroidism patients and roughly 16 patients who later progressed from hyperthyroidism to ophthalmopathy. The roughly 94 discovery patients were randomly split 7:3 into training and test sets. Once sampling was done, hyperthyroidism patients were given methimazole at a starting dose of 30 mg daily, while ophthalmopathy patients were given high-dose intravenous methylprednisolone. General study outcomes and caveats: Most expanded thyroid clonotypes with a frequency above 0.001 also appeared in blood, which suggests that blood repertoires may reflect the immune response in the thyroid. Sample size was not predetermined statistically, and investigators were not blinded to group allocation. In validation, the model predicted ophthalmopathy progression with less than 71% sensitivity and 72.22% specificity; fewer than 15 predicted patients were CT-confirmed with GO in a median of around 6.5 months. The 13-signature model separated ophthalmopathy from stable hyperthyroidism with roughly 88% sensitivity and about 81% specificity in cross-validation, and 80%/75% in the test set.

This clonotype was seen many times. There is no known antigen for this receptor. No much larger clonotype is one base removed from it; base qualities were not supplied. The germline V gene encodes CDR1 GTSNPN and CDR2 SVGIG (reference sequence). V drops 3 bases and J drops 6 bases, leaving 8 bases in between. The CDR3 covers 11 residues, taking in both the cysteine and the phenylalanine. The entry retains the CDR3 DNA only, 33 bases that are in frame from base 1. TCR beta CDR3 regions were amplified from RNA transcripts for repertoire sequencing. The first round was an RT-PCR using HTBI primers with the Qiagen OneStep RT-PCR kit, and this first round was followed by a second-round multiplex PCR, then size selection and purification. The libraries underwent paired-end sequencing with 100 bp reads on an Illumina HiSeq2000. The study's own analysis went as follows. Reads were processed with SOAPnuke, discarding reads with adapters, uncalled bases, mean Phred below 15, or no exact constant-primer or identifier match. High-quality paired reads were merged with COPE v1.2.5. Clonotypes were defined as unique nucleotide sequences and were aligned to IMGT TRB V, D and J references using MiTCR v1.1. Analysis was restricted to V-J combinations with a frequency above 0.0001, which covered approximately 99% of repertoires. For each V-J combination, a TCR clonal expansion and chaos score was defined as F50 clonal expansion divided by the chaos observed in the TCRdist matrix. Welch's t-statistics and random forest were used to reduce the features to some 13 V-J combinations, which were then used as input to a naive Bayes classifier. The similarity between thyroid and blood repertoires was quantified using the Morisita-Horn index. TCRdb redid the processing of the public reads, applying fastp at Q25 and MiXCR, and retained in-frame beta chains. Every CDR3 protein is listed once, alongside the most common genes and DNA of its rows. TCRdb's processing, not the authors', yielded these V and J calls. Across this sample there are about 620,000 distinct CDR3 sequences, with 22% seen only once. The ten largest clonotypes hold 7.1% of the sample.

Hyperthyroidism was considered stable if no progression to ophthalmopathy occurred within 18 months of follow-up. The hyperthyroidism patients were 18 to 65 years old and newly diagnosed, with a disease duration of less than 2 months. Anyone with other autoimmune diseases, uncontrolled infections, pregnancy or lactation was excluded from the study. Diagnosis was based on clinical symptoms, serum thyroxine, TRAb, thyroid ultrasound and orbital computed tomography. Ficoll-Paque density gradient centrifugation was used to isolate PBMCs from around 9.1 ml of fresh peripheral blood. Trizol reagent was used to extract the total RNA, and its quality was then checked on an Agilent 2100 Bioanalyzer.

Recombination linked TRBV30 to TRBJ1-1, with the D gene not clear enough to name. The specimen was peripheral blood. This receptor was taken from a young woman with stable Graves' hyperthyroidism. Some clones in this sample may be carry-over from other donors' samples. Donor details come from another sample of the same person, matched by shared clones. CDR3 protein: CAWRNGAEAFF. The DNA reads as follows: TGTGCCTGGAGAAACGGGGCTGAAGCTTTCTTT. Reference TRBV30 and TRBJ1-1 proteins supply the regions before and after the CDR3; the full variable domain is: SQTIHQWPATLVQPVGSPLSLECTVEGTSNPNLYWYRQAAGRGLQLLFYSVGIGQISSEVPQNLSASRPQDRQFILSSKKLLLSDSGFYLCAWRNGAEAFFGQGTRLTVV.